This TCR beta chain was sequenced in a study of T cells expressing NK-cell markers. For the study at large: Sorted T-cell subsets CD3+CD56+NKG2C+, CD3+CD56+NKG2C- and CD3+CD56-NKG2C+ were TCR beta-sequenced. The eight sequenced donors comprised seven who were HCMV-seropositive and one who was seronegative. Findings of the study overall: The share of CD8+ T cells held by dominant NKG2C+ clonotypes was roughly 1.0-8% in roughly 6 donors.

The CDR3 is 14 residues long. The V gene's germline CDR1 is SNHLY and CDR2 FYNNEI. One entry per CDR3 protein, without DNA, is what TCRdb gives after re-calling the 5' RACE reads. Found here are roughly 180,000 distinct CDR3 sequences; the top ten clones hold less than 20%. Details on this clonotype: The antigen remains unidentified.

Sequencing was carried out using blood T cells: a sorted CD56 or NKG2C T cell subset, CD4+ or CD8+ T cells, or bulk PBMC T cells (not recorded which). The chain is built from TRBV2 and TRBJ2-5; TCRdb selects TRBD1, and the lack of DNA leaves this call unchecked. This clonotype originated in a woman aged 18 to 69 in good health. CDR3 sequence: CASSVWDSQETQYF.